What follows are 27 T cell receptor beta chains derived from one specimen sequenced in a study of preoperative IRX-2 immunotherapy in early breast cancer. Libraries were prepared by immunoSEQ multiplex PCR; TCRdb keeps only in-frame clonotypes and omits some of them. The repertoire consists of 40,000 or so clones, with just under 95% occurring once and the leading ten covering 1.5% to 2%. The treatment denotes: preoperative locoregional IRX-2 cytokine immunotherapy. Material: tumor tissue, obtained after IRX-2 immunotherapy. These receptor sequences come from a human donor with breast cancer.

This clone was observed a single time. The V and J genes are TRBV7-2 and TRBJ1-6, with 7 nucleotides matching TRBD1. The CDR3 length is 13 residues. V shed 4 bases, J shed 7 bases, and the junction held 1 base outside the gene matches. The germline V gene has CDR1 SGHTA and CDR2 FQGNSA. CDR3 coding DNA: TGTGCCAGCAGCTCGGACAGGAATTCACCCCTCCACTTT. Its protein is CASSSDRNSPLHF.

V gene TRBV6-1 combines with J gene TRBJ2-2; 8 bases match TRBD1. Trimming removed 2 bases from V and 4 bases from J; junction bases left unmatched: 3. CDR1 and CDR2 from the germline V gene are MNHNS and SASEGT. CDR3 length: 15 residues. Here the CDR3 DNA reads TGTGCCAGCAGTGAATGGACAGGGATCACCGGGGAGCTGTTTTTT. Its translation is CASSEWTGITGELFF.

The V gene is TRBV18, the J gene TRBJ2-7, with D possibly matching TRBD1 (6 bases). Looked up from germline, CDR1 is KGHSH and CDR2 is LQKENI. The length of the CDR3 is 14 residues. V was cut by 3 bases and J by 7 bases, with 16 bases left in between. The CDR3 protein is CASSPQTGSGEQYF. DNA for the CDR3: TGTGCCAGCTCACCCCAAACAGGGTCCGGGGAGCAGTACTTC.

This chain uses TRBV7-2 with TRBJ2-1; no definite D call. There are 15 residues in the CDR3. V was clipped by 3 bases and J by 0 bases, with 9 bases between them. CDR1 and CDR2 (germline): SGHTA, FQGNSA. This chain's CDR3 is CASSLGYRSYNEQFF. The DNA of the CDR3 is TGTGCCAGCAGCTTGGGCTACCGCTCCTACAATGAGCAGTTCTTC.

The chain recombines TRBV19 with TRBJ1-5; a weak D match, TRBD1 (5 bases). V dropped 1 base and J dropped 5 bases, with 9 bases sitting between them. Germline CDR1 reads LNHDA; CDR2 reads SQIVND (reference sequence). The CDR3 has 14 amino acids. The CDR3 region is CASSIAQGHQPQHF. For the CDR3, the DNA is TGTGCCAGTAGTATAGCCCAGGGCCATCAGCCCCAGCATTTT.

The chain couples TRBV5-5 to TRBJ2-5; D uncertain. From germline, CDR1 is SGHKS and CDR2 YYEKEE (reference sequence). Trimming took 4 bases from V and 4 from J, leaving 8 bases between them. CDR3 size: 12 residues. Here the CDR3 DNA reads TGTGCCAGCAGCCCCGGGCTAGAGACCCAGTACTTC. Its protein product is CASSPGLETQYF.

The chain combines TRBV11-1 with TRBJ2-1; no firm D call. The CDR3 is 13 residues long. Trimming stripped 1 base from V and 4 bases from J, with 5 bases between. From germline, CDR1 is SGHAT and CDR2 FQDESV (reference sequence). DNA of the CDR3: TGTGCCAGCAGCTTAGGACAATACAATGAGCAGTTCTTC. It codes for CASSLGQYNEQFF.

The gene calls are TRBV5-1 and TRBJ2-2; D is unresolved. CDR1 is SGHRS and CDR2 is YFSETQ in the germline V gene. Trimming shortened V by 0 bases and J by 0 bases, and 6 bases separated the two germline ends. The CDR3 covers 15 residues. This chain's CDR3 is CASSLDSANTGELFF. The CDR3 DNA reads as TGCGCCAGCAGCTTGGATAGTGCGAACACCGGGGAGCTGTTTTTT.

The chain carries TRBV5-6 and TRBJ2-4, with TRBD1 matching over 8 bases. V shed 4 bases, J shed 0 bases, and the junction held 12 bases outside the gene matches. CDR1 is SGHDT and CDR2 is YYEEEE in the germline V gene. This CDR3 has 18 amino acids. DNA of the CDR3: TGTGCCAGCAGCATTTGGACAGGGACGCGATTAGCCAAAAACATTCAGTACTTC. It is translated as CASSIWTGTRLAKNIQYF.

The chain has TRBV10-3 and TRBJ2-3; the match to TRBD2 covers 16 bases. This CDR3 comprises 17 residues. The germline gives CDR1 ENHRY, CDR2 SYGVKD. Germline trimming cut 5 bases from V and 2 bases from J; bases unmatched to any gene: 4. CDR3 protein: CAISSGTSGGATDTQYF. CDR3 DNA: TGTGCCATCAGTTCCGGGACTAGCGGGGGGGCCACAGATACGCAGTATTTT.

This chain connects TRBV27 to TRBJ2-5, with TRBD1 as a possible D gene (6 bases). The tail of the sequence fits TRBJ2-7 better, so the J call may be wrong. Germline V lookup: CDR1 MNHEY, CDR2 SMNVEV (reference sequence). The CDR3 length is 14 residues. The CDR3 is CASSFNRESYEQYF. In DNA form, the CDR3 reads TGTGCCAGCAGTTTTAACAGGGAGTCCTACGAGCAGTACTTC.

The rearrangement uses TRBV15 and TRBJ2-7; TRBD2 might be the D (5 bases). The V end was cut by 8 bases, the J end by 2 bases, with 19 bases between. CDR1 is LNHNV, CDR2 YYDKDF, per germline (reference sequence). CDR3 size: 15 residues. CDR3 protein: CATSRYRETTYEQYF. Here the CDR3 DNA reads TGTGCCACCTCCCGGTATCGGGAAACGACCTACGAGCAGTACTTC.

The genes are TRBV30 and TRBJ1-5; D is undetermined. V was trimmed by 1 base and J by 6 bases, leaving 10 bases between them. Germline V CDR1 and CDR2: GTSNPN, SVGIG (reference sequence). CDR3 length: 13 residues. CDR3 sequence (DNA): TGTGCCTGGAGTGGAGGGTCGGGTCAGCCCCAGCATTTT. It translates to CAWSGGSGQPQHF. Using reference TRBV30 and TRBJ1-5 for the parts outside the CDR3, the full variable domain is SQTIHQWPATLVQPVGSPLSLECTVEGTSNPNLYWYRQAAGRGLQLLFYSVGIGQISSEVPQNLSASRPQDRQFILSSKKLLLSDSGFYLCAWSGGSGQPQHFGDGTRLSIL.

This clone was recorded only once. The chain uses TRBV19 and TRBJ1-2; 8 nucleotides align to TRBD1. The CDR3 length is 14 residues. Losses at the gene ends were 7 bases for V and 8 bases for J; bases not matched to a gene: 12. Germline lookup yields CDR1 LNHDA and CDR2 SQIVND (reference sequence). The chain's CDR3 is CASTVNRGVQGYTF. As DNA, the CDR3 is TGTGCCAGTACCGTTAACAGGGGGGTGCAGGGCTACACCTTC.

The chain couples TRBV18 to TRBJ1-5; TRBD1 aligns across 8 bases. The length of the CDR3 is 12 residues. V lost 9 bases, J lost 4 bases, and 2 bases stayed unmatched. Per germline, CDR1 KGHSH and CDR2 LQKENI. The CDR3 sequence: CASGQGNQPQHF. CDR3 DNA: TGTGCCAGTGGACAGGGAAATCAGCCCCAGCATTTT.

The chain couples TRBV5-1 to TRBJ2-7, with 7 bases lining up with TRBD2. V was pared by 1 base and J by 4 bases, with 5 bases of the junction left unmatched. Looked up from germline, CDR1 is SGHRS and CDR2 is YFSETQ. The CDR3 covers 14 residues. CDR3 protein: CASSLSGRTYEQYF. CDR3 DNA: TGCGCCAGCAGCTTGTCCGGGAGGACATACGAGCAGTACTTC. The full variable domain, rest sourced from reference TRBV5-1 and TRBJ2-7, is KAGVTQTPRYLIKTRGQQVTLSCSPISGHRSVSWYQQTPGQGLQFLFEYFSETQRNKGNFPGRFSGRQFSNSRSEMNVSTLELGDSALYLCASSLSGRTYEQYFGPGTRLTVT.

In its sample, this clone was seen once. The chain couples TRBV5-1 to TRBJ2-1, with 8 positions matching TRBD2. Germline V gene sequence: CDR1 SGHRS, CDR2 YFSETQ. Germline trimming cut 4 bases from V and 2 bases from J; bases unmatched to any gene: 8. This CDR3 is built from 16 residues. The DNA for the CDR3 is TGCGCCAGCAGCCCAAGCGGGAGTGGCGCCTACAATGAGCAGTTCTTC. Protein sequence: CASSPSGSGAYNEQFF.

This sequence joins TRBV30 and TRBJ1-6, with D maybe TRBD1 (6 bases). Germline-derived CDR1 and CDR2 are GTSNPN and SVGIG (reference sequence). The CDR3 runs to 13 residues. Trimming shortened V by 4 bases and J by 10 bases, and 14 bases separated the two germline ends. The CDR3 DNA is TGTGCCTGGAAGCAGGGGAGCGGCTCACCCCTCCACTTT. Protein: CAWKQGSGSPLHF.

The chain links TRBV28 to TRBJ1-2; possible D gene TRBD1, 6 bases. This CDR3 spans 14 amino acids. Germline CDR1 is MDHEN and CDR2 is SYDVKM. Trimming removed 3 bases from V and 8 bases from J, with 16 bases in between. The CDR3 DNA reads TGTGCCAGCAGTTTTATCGGGGGCAGGGGAGGCTACACCTTC. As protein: CASSFIGGRGGYTF.

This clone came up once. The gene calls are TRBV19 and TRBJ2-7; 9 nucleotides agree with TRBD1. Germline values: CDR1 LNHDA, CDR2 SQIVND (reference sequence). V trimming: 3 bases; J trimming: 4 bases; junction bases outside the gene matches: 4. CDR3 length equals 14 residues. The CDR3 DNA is TGTGCCAGTAGTATGGAGACAGGGGGATACGAGCAGTACTTC. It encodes CASSMETGGYEQYF.

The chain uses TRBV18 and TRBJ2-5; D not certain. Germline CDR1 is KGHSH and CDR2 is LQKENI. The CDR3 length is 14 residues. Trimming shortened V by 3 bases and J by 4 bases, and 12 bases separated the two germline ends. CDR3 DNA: TGTGCCAGCTCACCCTCATCTGTAAGAGAGACCCAGTACTTC. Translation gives CASSPSSVRETQYF.

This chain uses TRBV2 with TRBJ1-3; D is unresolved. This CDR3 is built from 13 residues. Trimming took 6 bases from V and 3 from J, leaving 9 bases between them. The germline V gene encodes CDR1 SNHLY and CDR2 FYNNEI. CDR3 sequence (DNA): TGTGCCAGCAGGCAGGATTATGGAAACACCATATATTTT. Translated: CASRQDYGNTIYF.

CDR3 in amino acids: CASSGEVNTEAFF. The CDR3 DNA reads as TGTGCCAGCAGTGGGGAGGTGAACACTGAAGCTTTCTTT. The gene calls are TRBV2 and TRBJ1-1; D not resolved. The CDR3 spans 13 residues. Germline CDR1 is SNHLY and CDR2 is FYNNEI. Deletions cut 4 bases from V and 0 bases from J, with 6 bases between.

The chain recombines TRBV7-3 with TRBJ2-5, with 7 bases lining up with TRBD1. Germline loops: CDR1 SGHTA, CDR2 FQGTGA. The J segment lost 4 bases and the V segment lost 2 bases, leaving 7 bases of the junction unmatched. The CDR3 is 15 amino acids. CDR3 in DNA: TGTGCCAGCAGCTTACTAGGCAGGGGGATAGAGACCCAGTACTTC. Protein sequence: CASSLLGRGIETQYF.

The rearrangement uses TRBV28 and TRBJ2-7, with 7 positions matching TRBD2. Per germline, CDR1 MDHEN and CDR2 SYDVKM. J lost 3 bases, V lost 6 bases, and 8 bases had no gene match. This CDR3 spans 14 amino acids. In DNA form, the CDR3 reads TGTGCCAGCAGGCCGGGGGGACTAAACTACGAGCAGTACTTC. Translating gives CASRPGGLNYEQYF.

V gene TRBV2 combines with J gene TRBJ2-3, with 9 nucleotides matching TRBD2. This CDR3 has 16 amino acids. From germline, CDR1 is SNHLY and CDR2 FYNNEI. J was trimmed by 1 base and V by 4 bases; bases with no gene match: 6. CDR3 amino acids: CASSALAGGGTDTQYF. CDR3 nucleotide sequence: TGTGCCAGCAGTGCCCTGGCGGGAGGGGGCACAGATACGCAGTATTTT.

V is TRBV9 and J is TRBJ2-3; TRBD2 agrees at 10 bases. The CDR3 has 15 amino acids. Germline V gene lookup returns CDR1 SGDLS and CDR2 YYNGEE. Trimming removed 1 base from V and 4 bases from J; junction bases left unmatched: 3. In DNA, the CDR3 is TGTGCCAGCAGCGTAAGCGGGAGGGGTCCAGATACGCAGTATTTT. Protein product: CASSVSGRGPDTQYF.